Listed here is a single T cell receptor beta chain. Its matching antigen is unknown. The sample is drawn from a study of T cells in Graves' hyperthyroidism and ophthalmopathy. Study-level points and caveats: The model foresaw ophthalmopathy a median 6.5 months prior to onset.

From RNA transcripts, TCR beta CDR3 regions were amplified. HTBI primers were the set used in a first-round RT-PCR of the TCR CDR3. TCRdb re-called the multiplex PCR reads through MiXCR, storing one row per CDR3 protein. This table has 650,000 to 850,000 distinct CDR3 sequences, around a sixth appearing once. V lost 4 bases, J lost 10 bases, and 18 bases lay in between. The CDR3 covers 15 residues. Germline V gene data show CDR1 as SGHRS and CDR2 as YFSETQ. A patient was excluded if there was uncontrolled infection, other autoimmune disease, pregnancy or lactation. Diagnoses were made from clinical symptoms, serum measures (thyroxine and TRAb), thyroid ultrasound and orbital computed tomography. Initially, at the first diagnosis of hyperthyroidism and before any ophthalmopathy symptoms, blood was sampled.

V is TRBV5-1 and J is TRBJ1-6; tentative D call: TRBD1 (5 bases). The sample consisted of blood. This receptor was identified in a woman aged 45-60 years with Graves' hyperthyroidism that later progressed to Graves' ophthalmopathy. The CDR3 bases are TGCGCCAGCAGCCCCGGGACGACGGGGGAGTCACCCCTCCACTTT. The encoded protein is CASSPGTTGESPLHF.